The next 26 T cell receptor beta chains were all read from a single sample in a study of blood T cell repertoires in COVID-19. Libraries were prepared by immunoSEQ multiplex PCR; TCRdb keeps only in-frame clonotypes and omits some of them. The sample holds around 320,000 clones, approximately 89% seen once. Input material: peripheral blood. Receptors were obtained from a woman in her 30s who had recovered from COVID-19.

The rearrangement links TRBV6-1 to TRBJ2-7, with TRBD1 matching over 9 bases. This CDR3 spans 15 amino acids. Germline CDR1 MNHNS, CDR2 SASEGT. Trimming at V came to 1 base and at J to 3 bases, leaving 4 bases not matched to a gene. The CDR3 reads CASSEVGTGFYEQYF. CDR3 bases: TGTGCCAGCAGTGAAGTGGGGACAGGGTTCTACGAGCAGTACTTC.

As regards this clone: Distinct nucleotide sequences in the sample also encode this CDR3. This chain joins TRBV5-1 and TRBJ1-1, with D maybe TRBD1 (5 bases). V shed 2 bases and J shed 1 base, with 6 bases lying between them. Germline CDR1 is SGHRS and CDR2 is YFSETQ. The CDR3 has 13 amino acids. For the CDR3, the DNA is TGCGCCAGCAGCTTCACAGGGAACACTGAAGCTTTCTTT. It specifies CASSFTGNTEAFF.

The gene calls are TRBV7-2 and TRBJ2-7, with 7 bases fitting TRBD1. CDR1 is SGHTA, CDR2 FQGNSA, per germline. Trimming at V came to 3 bases and at J to 2 bases, leaving 4 bases not matched to a gene. The CDR3 runs 14 residues. The CDR3 coding sequence is TGTGCCAGCAGCTTGAAGGGACAGACCTACGAGCAGTACTTC. Protein: CASSLKGQTYEQYF.

This clone was seen more than once but under ten times. The rearrangement joins TRBV15 to TRBJ2-7; possible D gene TRBD2, 5 bases. The V end lost 4 bases, the J end lost 4 bases, and 17 bases lay between the germline ends. The germline gives CDR1 LNHNV, CDR2 YYDKDF (reference sequence). CDR3 length: 15 amino acids. CDR3 coding DNA: TGTGCCACCAGCACTAAGCCGGGAAGGAGTTACGAGCAGTACTTC. It encodes CATSTKPGRSYEQYF. The entire variable domain, with the rest obtained from reference TRBV15 and TRBJ2-7, is as follows: DAMVIQNPRYQVTQFGKPVTLSCSQTLNHNVMYWYQQKSSQAPKLLFHYYDKDFNNEADTPDNFQSRRPNTSFCFLDIRSPGLGDTAMYLCATSTKPGRSYEQYFGPGTRLTVT.

The chain recombines TRBV19 with TRBJ1-1; 7 bases match TRBD1. V shed 6 bases and J 4 bases; nucleotides not matched to a gene: 11. The CDR3 length is 15 residues. Germline V CDR1 and CDR2: LNHDA, SQIVND (reference sequence). CDR3 sequence reads: CASSQETGSSTEAFF. In nucleotides, the CDR3 is TGTGCCAGTAGCCAAGAGACAGGGTCGAGCACTGAAGCTTTCTTT.

The J gene is TRBJ2-2, the V gene TRBV4-3, with TRBD2 identical over 7 bases. CDR3 length: 16 residues. Trimming removed 3 bases from V and 4 bases from J; junction bases left unmatched: 8. Germline assignment: CDR1 LGHNA and CDR2 YSLEER. CDR3 protein: CASSQLAAGFTGELFF. DNA for the CDR3: TGCGCCAGCAGCCAGTTGGCAGCGGGGTTCACCGGGGAGCTGTTTTTT.

This clone was counted a single time. An end of the junction differs from the germline gene, which may be a read error. The CDR3 DNA is TGTGCCAGCAGCCAAGATAACGGGGAGATAGCGGGGGTAATCTTC. Translating it yields CASSQDNGEIAGVIF. The V and J genes are TRBV3-1 (or the pseudogene TRBV3-2) and TRBJ2-1; 9 nucleotides line up with TRBD2. Germline assignment: CDR1 LGHDT and CDR2 YNNKEL (reference sequence). This CDR3 is built from 15 residues.

This sequence joins TRBV30 and TRBJ1-2; D is uncertain. The germline V gene has CDR1 GTSNPN and CDR2 SVGIG (reference sequence). This CDR3 is built from 12 residues. Trimming removed 8 bases at V and 7 bases at J, with 17 bases between. The CDR3, as DNA: TGTGCCAAAGACCGGGCCCGGGGTGGCTACACCTTC. Protein: CAKDRARGGYTF.

CDR3 sequence reads: CASTREGLAGGPGEQFF. CDR3 sequence (DNA): TGTGCCAGCACCCGGGAGGGACTAGCGGGGGGGCCCGGTGAGCAGTTCTTC. The V gene is TRBV9, the J gene TRBJ2-1; TRBD2 matches 16 bases. Germline trimming cut 6 bases from V and 9 bases from J; bases unmatched to any gene: 12. This CDR3 is 17 amino acids long. Germline V gene sequence: CDR1 SGDLS, CDR2 YYNGEE. The variable domain in full, completed from reference TRBV9 and TRBJ2-1, reads DSGVTQTPKHLITATGQRVTLRCSPRSGDLSVYWYQQSLDQGLQFLIQYYNGEERAKGNILERFSAQQFPDLHSELNLSSLELGDSALYFCASTREGLAGGPGEQFFGPGTRLTVL.

This chain links TRBV7-9 with TRBJ1-2; TRBD1 is a possible D gene (6 bases). This CDR3 region has 16 residues. V lost 1 base to trimming and J lost 1 base, with 13 bases between them. Germline loops: CDR1 SEHNR, CDR2 FQNEAQ (reference sequence). The CDR3 region is CASSLGQGQNNYGYTF. The DNA of the CDR3 is TGTGCCAGCAGCTTAGGCCAGGGGCAGAATAACTATGGCTACACCTTC.

V and J are TRBV2 and TRBJ1-2; 10 bases agree with TRBD1. With V trimmed by 5 bases and J by 8 bases, 20 bases remained unmatched. The germline V gene encodes CDR1 SNHLY and CDR2 FYNNEI. CDR3 length: 18 amino acids. CDR3 sequence reads: CASSRTGGPKRPSNGYTF. The CDR3 DNA reads as TGTGCCAGCAGTCGGACAGGGGGACCCAAAAGGCCTTCTAACGGCTACACCTTC. Full variable domain (remainder filled in from reference TRBV2 and TRBJ1-2): EPEVTQTPSHQVTQMGQEVILRCVPISNHLYFYWYRQILGQKVEFLVSFYNNEISEKSEIFDDQFSVERPDGSNFTLKIRSTKLEDSAMYFCASSRTGGPKRPSNGYTFGSGTRLTVV.

The rearrangement links TRBV5-8 to TRBJ2-5; 9 bases agree with TRBD2. The CDR3 runs 18 residues. Germline values: CDR1 SGHTS, CDR2 YDEGEE. J was trimmed by 1 base and V by 0 bases; bases with no gene match: 10. The CDR3 DNA sequence: TGTGCCAGCAGCTTGGGTAAAGCGGGGGGTAACCGCCAAGAGACCCAGTACTTC. Its protein product is CASSLGKAGGNRQETQYF.

The chain joins TRBV9 to TRBJ1-2, with D possibly being TRBD1 (5 bases). V lost 3 bases and J 3 bases, leaving 12 bases between the germline ends. Germline V lookup: CDR1 SGDLS, CDR2 YYNGEE. The CDR3 covers 14 residues. CDR3 nucleotide sequence: TGTGCCAGCAGCGACCTGGGGGGGTACTATGGCTACACCTTC. Translated, it gives CASSDLGGYYGYTF.

This rearrangement joins TRBV30 to TRBJ1-3, with D hard to call. V shed 0 bases and J shed 8 bases, with 14 bases lying between them. Germline assignment: CDR1 GTSNPN and CDR2 SVGIG (reference sequence). This CDR3 spans 14 amino acids. DNA of the CDR3: TGTGCCTGGAGTGTCAGACCGTCAGCGTACACCATATATTTT. It translates to CAWSVRPSAYTIYF.

J is TRBJ1-2 and V is TRBV5-4; a weak D match, TRBD1 (5 bases). With 4 bases removed from V and 8 bases from J, the gap between germline ends came to 15 bases. The germline V gene encodes CDR1 SGHNT and CDR2 YYREEE (reference sequence). The CDR3 consists of 13 residues. CDR3 DNA sequence: TGTGCCAGCAGCCGTGGGGCCGACGGCGGCTACACCTTC. This sequence encodes CASSRGADGGYTF.

For the CDR3, the DNA is TGTGCCAGCAGCCCGCGGGGTGTAAATTCACCCCTCCACTTT. It codes for CASSPRGVNSPLHF. The chain recombines TRBV11-3 with TRBJ1-6; D gene uncertain. Germline V gene lookup returns CDR1 SGHNT and CDR2 YENEEA. Trimming shortened V by 5 bases and J by 7 bases, and 12 bases separated the two germline ends. The CDR3 has 14 residues.

The genes are TRBV7-7 and TRBJ1-1; D call uncertain. V was cut by 2 bases and J by 5 bases, with 18 bases left in between. The CDR3 loop spans 16 amino acids. Germline assignment: CDR1 SSHAT and CDR2 FNYEAQ (reference sequence). DNA of the CDR3: TGTGCCAGCAGCTTAATACAACCCGGGTCTAAAACTGAAGCTTTCTTT. Translated: CASSLIQPGSKTEAFF.

This clone occurred a few times. This chain links TRBV4-3 with TRBJ2-7, with 8 nucleotides matching TRBD2. The J segment lost 2 bases and the V segment lost 0 bases, leaving 9 bases of the junction unmatched. CDR3 length: 17 amino acids. The germline V gene has CDR1 LGHNA and CDR2 YSLEER. CDR3 sequence: CASSQEWRDGGAYEQYF. The CDR3 DNA reads as TGCGCCAGCAGCCAAGAATGGAGGGACGGGGGGGCCTACGAGCAGTACTTC.

This chain uses TRBV3-1 (or the pseudogene TRBV3-2) with TRBJ1-1; D not certain. Germline V gene data show CDR1 as LGHDT and CDR2 as YNNKEL (reference sequence). This CDR3 is built from 14 residues. The V end lost 10 bases, the J end lost 8 bases, and 23 bases lay between the germline ends. Here the CDR3 reads CATTPESGPGEAFF. In nucleotides, the CDR3 is TGTGCCACCACACCGGAGAGCGGGCCAGGAGAAGCTTTCTTT.

Worth noting for this clone: At one end, the junction sequence differs from germline, possibly due to a read error. The rearrangement uses TRBV6-1 and TRBJ1-2, with 11 bases matching TRBD1. The CDR3 length is 13 residues. The germline V gene encodes CDR1 MNHNS and CDR2 SASEGT. The CDR3 nucleotides read TGTGCCAGCAGCGAAGGGACAGGGGGTGGCTACACCTTC. Amino acid sequence: CASSEGTGGGYTF.

This sequence joins TRBV28 and TRBJ1-4; 10 bases are a match to TRBD1. The J segment lost 8 bases and the V segment lost 6 bases, leaving 9 bases of the junction unmatched. Germline V gene data show CDR1 as MDHEN and CDR2 as SYDVKM. The CDR3 loop spans 15 amino acids. CDR3 amino acids: CASSLIRDRGEKLFF. The CDR3 DNA follows: TGTGCCAGCAGCCTTATCCGGGACAGGGGCGAAAAACTGTTTTTT.

The chain employs TRBV6-5 and TRBJ2-3; TRBD2 aligns across 9 bases. The CDR3 length is 15 residues. Germline values: CDR1 MNHEY, CDR2 SVGAGI. Trimming cost V 11 bases and J 3 bases; bases outside gene matches: 12. CDR3 amino acids: CASRGAGGSTDTQYF. Written as DNA, the CDR3 is TGTGCCTCCCGAGGGGCGGGGGGGTCGACAGATACGCAGTATTTT.

This rearrangement joins TRBV3-1 (or the pseudogene TRBV3-2) to TRBJ2-3, with a possible D match to TRBD1 (6 bases). Germline values: CDR1 LGHDT, CDR2 YNNKEL (reference sequence). The CDR3 loop spans 15 amino acids. V gave up 1 base and J gave up 3 bases, with 11 bases separating them. CDR3 amino acids: CASSQAGARTDTQYF. In DNA, the CDR3 is TGTGCCAGCAGCCAAGCAGGGGCTCGGACAGATACGCAGTATTTT.

This clone was seen only once. CDR3 DNA sequence: TGTGCCAGCAGTGAAGCAACAGGGGACGAGCAGTACTTC. Protein sequence: CASSEATGDEQYF. V and J are TRBV2 and TRBJ2-7; 7 nucleotides match TRBD1. The CDR3 runs to 13 residues. Germline CDR1 reads SNHLY; CDR2 reads FYNNEI. The junction had 1 base not matched to a gene; V was cut back by 0 bases and J by 5 bases.

The chain couples TRBV11-2 to TRBJ2-7; tentatively, D is TRBD1 (5 bases). CDR3 length: 15 amino acids. The V gene's germline CDR1 is SGHAT and CDR2 FQNNGV. V lost 1 base, J lost 2 bases, and 12 bases lay in between. CDR3 loop: CASSLGQYQAYEQYF. For the CDR3, the DNA is TGTGCCAGCAGCTTAGGACAGTACCAGGCCTACGAGCAGTACTTC.

The CDR3 reads CASSLGWASGESYEQYF. CDR3 bases: TGTGCCAGCAGCTTAGGCTGGGCTAGCGGGGAGTCCTACGAGCAGTACTTC. This chain uses TRBV13 with TRBJ2-7, with TRBD2 identical over 9 bases. The trim removed 0 bases at V and 1 base at J, leaving 7 bases unmatched. The CDR3 consists of 17 residues. Germline CDR1 and CDR2: PRHDT and FYEKMQ (reference sequence).